This T cell receptor (beta chain) was retrieved from a study of cytomegalovirus exposure and HLA in healthy donors. Study-level points and caveats: Rare sequences made up most TCRs, while some public TCRs were found in many donors. A few chains tied to CMV proved CMV antigen-specific in vitro.

A multiplex PCR was run with 60 Vbeta primers and 13 Jbeta primers. Sequencing was performed with immunoSEQ multiplex PCR; in TCRdb, only in-frame clones are kept and a portion is missing. The sample lists 100,000 or so clones, roughly 70% occurring once. Germline V CDR1 and CDR2: SGHAT, FQNNGV. V shed 4 bases and J 2 bases; nucleotides not matched to a gene: 7. This CDR3 is built from 15 residues. This clone was found a few times. The antigen is not known. The sequenced sample consisted of PBMCs. This receptor was taken from a man aged 45-65 years in good health and CMV-seronegative. J is TRBJ2-7 and V is TRBV11-2; TRBD1 matches 8 bases. The CDR3 nucleotides are TGTGCCAGCAGCTCTTCGCGGACAGGGCCCTACGAGCAGTACTTC. Translated, it gives CASSSSRTGPYEQYF.